Below are 14 T cell receptor beta chains sequenced from a single sample in a study of STAT3 mutations in large granular lymphocyte leukemia. General study results and limits: Every T-cell large granular lymphocyte leukemia patient had at least one immunodominant TCR beta clonotype.

Only in-frame clones appear in the TCRdb table, and some are missing; sequencing was by immunoSEQ multiplex PCR. The sample lists 12,000 or so clones; 85% were seen once. No antigen has been identified for these receptors. The sequenced sample was peripheral blood mononuclear cells. The receptors were gathered from a man at least 80 years old with T-cell large granular lymphocyte leukemia. Some clones in this sample may be carry-over from other donors' samples.

J is TRBJ2-3 and V is TRBV6-6; D not resolved. Trimming took off 7 bases at V and 5 bases at J, with 10 bases between the two ends. CDR1 and CDR2 (germline): MNHNY, SVGAGI (reference sequence). CDR3 length equals 12 residues. CDR3 protein: CASKSTQDTQYF. CDR3 nucleotides: TGTGCCAGCAAGTCAACCCAAGATACGCAGTATTTT.

The V call is TRBV4-1, the J call TRBJ1-2, with D unresolved. CDR3 length equals 12 residues. Germline CDR1 and CDR2: MGHRA and YSYEKL. Trimming removed 6 bases at V and 9 bases at J, with 14 bases between. CDR3 sequence reads: CASSPKLVRYTF. The CDR3 nucleotides are TGCGCCAGCAGTCCTAAACTCGTACGCTACACCTTC.

The chain combines TRBV4-1 with TRBJ1-1; the match to TRBD1 covers 7 bases. The CDR3 runs 15 residues. The ends lost 5 bases at V and 2 bases at J; junction bases unmatched: 8. Germline CDR1 and CDR2: MGHRA and YSYEKL. CDR3 nucleotides: TGCGCCAGCAGCATTCGAACAGGGGTCAACACTGAAGCTTTCTTT. As protein: CASSIRTGVNTEAFF.

The V call is TRBV14, the J call TRBJ2-7, with TRBD1 matching 8 bases. The CDR3 length is 14 residues. V gave up 2 bases and J gave up 2 bases; unmatched junction bases: 2. Germline V CDR1 and CDR2: SGHDN, FVKESK. The CDR3 spells CASSQQGATYEQYF. CDR3 nucleotides: TGTGCCAGCAGCCAACAGGGGGCCACCTACGAGCAGTACTTC.

This chain uses TRBV5-4 with TRBJ2-5, with D perhaps matching TRBD1 or TRBD2 (5 bases each). Germline V lookup: CDR1 SGHNT, CDR2 YYREEE (reference sequence). Trimming took off 4 bases at V and 2 bases at J, with 12 bases between the two ends. There are 14 residues in the CDR3. CDR3 protein: CASSRNGGQETQYF. In DNA, the CDR3 is TGTGCCAGCAGCCGCAATGGGGGTCAAGAGACCCAGTACTTC.

This sequence joins TRBV5-1 and TRBJ2-5; D not certain. V lost 5 bases, J lost 1 base, and 9 bases lay in between. CDR1 and CDR2 from the germline V gene are SGHRS and YFSETQ. This CDR3 spans 13 amino acids. For the CDR3, the DNA is TGCGCCAGCAGTTCGGCTAGCCAAGAGACCCAGTACTTC. Protein product: CASSSASQETQYF.

This rearrangement joins TRBV14 to TRBJ2-7, with unresolved D. The V gene's germline CDR1 is SGHDN and CDR2 FVKESK. The CDR3 is 13 amino acids. V was trimmed by 0 bases and J by 7 bases, leaving 10 bases between them. In nucleotides, the CDR3 is TGTGCCAGCAGCCAAGATTGGGCTCGGGAGCAGTACTTC. Translated, it gives CASSQDWAREQYF.

The rearrangement links TRBV12-5 to TRBJ2-7; TRBD1 matches 10 bases. Trimming cost V 3 bases and J 3 bases; bases outside gene matches: 8. Looked up from germline, CDR1 is LGHNT and CDR2 is FRNRAP. The CDR3 length is 16 residues. In nucleotides, the CDR3 is TGTGCTAGTGGTTTCTCCGGACAGGGGGGATACTACGAGCAGTACTTC. It yields the protein CASGFSGQGGYYEQYF.

This clone was counted a few times. The rearrangement joins TRBV5-1 to TRBJ1-2; no firm D call. Germline V CDR1 and CDR2: SGHRS, YFSETQ. The CDR3 totals 13 residues. With 0 bases removed from V and 8 bases from J, the gap between germline ends came to 11 bases. CDR3 nucleotides: TGCGCCAGCAGCTTGGATCTCGGAAGAGGCTACACCTTC. It yields the protein CASSLDLGRGYTF.

This sequence joins TRBV5-1 and TRBJ1-5; 10 bases match TRBD1. CDR1 and CDR2 (germline): SGHRS, YFSETQ. V dropped 5 bases and J dropped 5; count of bases not matched to a gene: 4. The CDR3 sequence is 14 residues long. CDR3 residues: CASSTGTGDQPQHF. The CDR3 DNA reads as TGCGCCAGCAGTACCGGGACAGGGGATCAGCCCCAGCATTTT.

A few counts support this clone. This chain uses TRBV11-2 with TRBJ1-1; D unclear. CDR1 is SGHAT, CDR2 FQNNGV, per germline. The germline V and J ends were trimmed by 8 bases and 4 bases, with 11 bases remaining between them. The CDR3 contains 12 residues. The CDR3 DNA is TGTGCCAGCGGTCCCCGGTCCACTGAAGCTTTCTTT. Encoded protein: CASGPRSTEAFF.

V and J are TRBV19 and TRBJ1-1; D is ambiguous. This CDR3 spans 15 amino acids. The ends were cut back, 7 bases at V and 1 base at J, with 16 bases in the middle. CDR1 is LNHDA, CDR2 SQIVND, per germline (reference sequence). CDR3 bases: TGTGCCAGTACCCCTATCGGCACTAGGAACACTGAAGCTTTCTTT. It codes for CASTPIGTRNTEAFF.

This clone was seen a few times. This chain links TRBV11-2 with TRBJ2-7, with D perhaps given as TRBD1 or TRBD2 (5 bases each). CDR1 and CDR2 (germline): SGHAT, FQNNGV. This CDR3 region has 13 residues. V gave up 0 bases and J gave up 6 bases, with 9 bases separating them. The CDR3 DNA reads as TGTGCCAGCAGCTTAGAGGACGGGGCCGAGCAGTACTTC. This codes for CASSLEDGAEQYF.

The chain is built from TRBV7-9 and TRBJ1-1, with D perhaps matching TRBD1 (6 bases). The CDR3 sequence is 16 residues long. Germline V gene lookup returns CDR1 SEHNR and CDR2 FQNEAQ (reference sequence). The germline V and J ends were trimmed by 0 bases and 4 bases, with 15 bases remaining between them. This CDR3 is CASSLAFGRGATEAFF. The CDR3 nucleotides are TGTGCCAGCAGCTTAGCATTCGGAAGGGGGGCCACTGAAGCTTTCTTT.